Listed below are T cell receptor beta chains from one sample, sequenced in a study of PD-1 blockade in classical Hodgkin lymphoma. Here immunoSEQ multiplex PCR was the method, and the copy in TCRdb shows in-frame clones only, minus some. The sample shows just over 60,000 clones, 70% to 90% of them seen only once. The sequences come from peripheral blood mononuclear cells (PBMCs), collected at baseline. These receptors all stem from a human donor with classical Hodgkin lymphoma. The CDR3 runs from the conserved cysteine through the conserved F or W. The D gene is left open where the match is weak. The size field is filled for only some rows; it gives once, few, many or a size class.

j_gene: TRBJ2-2; v_gene: TRBV10-1; abundance: .; d_gene: TRBD1; CDR3aa: CASKSGQGYTGELFF; CDR3nt: TGCGCCAGCAAATCGGGACAGGGATACACCGGGGAGCTGTTTTTT
j_gene: TRBJ2-1; v_gene: TRBV10-2; abundance: .; d_gene: .; CDR3aa: CASIYPGNEQFF; CDR3nt: TGCGCCAGCATATATCCTGGAAATGAGCAGTTCTTC
j_gene: TRBJ1-4; v_gene: TRBV9; abundance: few; d_gene: .; CDR3aa: CASSGRGGANEKLFF; CDR3nt: TGTGCCAGCAGCGGACGAGGGGGGGCTAATGAAAAACTGTTTTTT
j_gene: TRBJ1-1; v_gene: TRBV7-9; abundance: .; d_gene: .; CDR3aa: CASSLVLRADTEAFF; CDR3nt: TGTGCCAGCAGCTTAGTGCTGCGGGCAGACACTGAAGCTTTCTTT
j_gene: TRBJ2-3; v_gene: TRBV6-4; abundance: few; d_gene: TRBD2; CDR3aa: CASRGSGGDGDTQYF; CDR3nt: TGTGCCAGCAGAGGAAGCGGGGGGGATGGAGATACGCAGTATTTT
j_gene: TRBJ2-3; v_gene: TRBV5-1; abundance: .; d_gene: TRBD1; CDR3aa: CASSLGGGGTDTQYF; CDR3nt: TGCGCCAGCAGCTTGGGAGGGGGCGGCACAGATACGCAGTATTTT
j_gene: TRBJ1-5; v_gene: TRBV2; abundance: .; d_gene: TRBD1; CDR3aa: CASSRGQGTQPQHF; CDR3nt: TGTGCCAGCAGCCGAGGACAGGGGACTCAGCCCCAGCATTTT
j_gene: TRBJ2-7; v_gene: TRBV5-5; abundance: .; d_gene: TRBD1; CDR3aa: CASSNRGGWVSYEQYF; CDR3nt: TGTGCCAGCAGCAACAGGGGTGGATGGGTCTCCTACGAGCAGTACTTC
j_gene: TRBJ1-6; v_gene: TRBV11-2; abundance: .; d_gene: .; CDR3aa: CASSLVEVVRSPLHF; CDR3nt: TGTGCCAGCAGCTTAGTCGAAGTTGTGCGTTCACCCCTCCACTTT
j_gene: TRBJ1-4; v_gene: TRBV6-5; abundance: few; d_gene: .; CDR3aa: CASSYGGGRDEKLFF; CDR3nt: TGTGCCAGCAGTTACGGAGGGGGGAGGGATGAAAAACTGTTTTTT
j_gene: TRBJ1-6; v_gene: TRBV19; abundance: .; d_gene: .; CDR3aa: CASSELASYNSPLHF; CDR3nt: TGTGCCAGTAGCGAACTTGCCTCCTATAATTCACCCCTCCACTTT
j_gene: TRBJ2-2; v_gene: TRBV7-9; abundance: .; d_gene: .; CDR3aa: CASSPDQGAGELFF; CDR3nt: TGTGCCAGCAGCCCAGACCAGGGCGCCGGGGAGCTGTTTTTT
j_gene: TRBJ1-2; v_gene: TRBV10-1; abundance: .; d_gene: TRBD1; CDR3aa: CARTAGTGGEVYGYTF; CDR3nt: TGCGCCAGGACTGCCGGGACAGGGGGCGAAGTGTATGGCTACACCTTC
j_gene: TRBJ2-3; v_gene: TRBV13; abundance: .; d_gene: .; CDR3aa: CASSPGYRRTDTQYF; CDR3nt: TGTGCCAGCAGCCCTGGGTACCGCCGGACAGATACGCAGTATTTT